These T cell receptor beta chains were read from a single sample in a study of beta chain features in type 1 diabetes. Here immunoSEQ multiplex PCR was the method, and the copy in TCRdb shows in-frame clones only, minus some. The sample has more than 130,000 clones; 6.9% are singletons. The sample comprised central memory CD4+ T cells from blood. The source of these receptors is a woman aged 30 to 39 in good health. CDR3s include the opening cysteine and the closing phenylalanine or tryptophan. Each record gives: V gene, D gene, J gene, clone size, CDR3 protein. The D gene is left open where the match is weak. Clone size is given for some rows only: seen once, a few or many times, or a class if the clone is expanded.

>TRBV9|TRBD2|TRBJ2-1|.
CASSVTGLAAYNEQFF
>TRBV7-8|TRBD1|TRBJ2-5|.
CASSRTGEETQYF
>TRBV18|.|TRBJ2-5|few
CASSPPQEKETQYF
>TRBV11-2|TRBD2|TRBJ2-1|few
CASSAGTSGREGNEQFF
>TRBV18|.|TRBJ1-5|few
CASSPEDNQPQHF
>TRBV5-1|.|TRBJ2-1|few
CASLQEPGTHLEQFF
>TRBV7-3|.|TRBJ2-7|few
CASSFAGTYEQYF
>TRBV25-1|TRBD1|TRBJ1-2|.
CASGTGHLNYGYTF
>TRBV28|TRBD2|TRBJ2-7|few
CASSWGGRAGKYEQYF
>TRBV10-3|.|TRBJ2-5|.
CAIRAEASAETQYF
>TRBV4-3|TRBD1|TRBJ2-7|many
CASSHRTGGRYEQYF
>TRBV5-3|.|TRBJ1-5|few
CARSLRSREGQPQHF
>TRBV6-5|.|TRBJ2-1|few
CASSGRNEQFF
>TRBV5-4|TRBD2|TRBJ2-7|.
CASSQVFSGSFEQYF
>TRBV5-4|.|TRBJ2-5|few
CASSFPTGTQETQYF